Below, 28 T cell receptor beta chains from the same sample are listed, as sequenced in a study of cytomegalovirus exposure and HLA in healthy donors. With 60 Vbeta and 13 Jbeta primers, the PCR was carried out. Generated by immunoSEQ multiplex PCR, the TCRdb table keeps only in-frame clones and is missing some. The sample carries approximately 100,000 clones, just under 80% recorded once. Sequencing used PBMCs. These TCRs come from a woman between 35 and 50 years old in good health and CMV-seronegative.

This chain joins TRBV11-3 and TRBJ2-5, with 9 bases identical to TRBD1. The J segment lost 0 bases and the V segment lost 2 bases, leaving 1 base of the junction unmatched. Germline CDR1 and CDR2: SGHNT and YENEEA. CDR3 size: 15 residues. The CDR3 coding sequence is TGTGCCAGCAGCTTAACAGGGGGCTACCAAGAGACCCAGTACTTC. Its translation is CASSLTGGYQETQYF. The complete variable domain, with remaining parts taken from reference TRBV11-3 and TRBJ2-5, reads EAGVVQSPRYKIIEKKQPVAFWCNPISGHNTLYWYLQNLGQGPELLIRYENEEAVDDSQLPKDRFSAERLKGVDSTLKIQPAELGDSAVYLCASSLTGGYQETQYFGPGTRLLVL.

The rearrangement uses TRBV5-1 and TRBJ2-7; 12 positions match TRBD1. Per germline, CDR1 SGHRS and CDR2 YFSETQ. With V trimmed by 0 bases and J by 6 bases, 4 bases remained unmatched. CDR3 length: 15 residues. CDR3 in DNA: TGCGCCAGCAGCTTGGATGGGACAGGGGGCGCCGAGCAGTACTTC. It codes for CASSLDGTGGAEQYF.

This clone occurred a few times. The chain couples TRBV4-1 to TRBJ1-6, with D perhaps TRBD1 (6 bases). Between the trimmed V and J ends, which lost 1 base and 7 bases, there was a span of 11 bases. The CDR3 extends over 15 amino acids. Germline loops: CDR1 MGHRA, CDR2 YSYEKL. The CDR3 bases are TGCGCCAGCAGCCAAGTATACAGGGAGAATTCACCCCTCCACTTT. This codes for CASSQVYRENSPLHF.

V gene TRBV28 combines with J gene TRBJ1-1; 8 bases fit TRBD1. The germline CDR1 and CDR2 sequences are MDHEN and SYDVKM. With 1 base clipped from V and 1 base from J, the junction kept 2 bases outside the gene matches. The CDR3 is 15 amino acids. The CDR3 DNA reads TGTGCCAGCAGTTTATCAGGGACAGGGAACACTGAAGCTTTCTTT. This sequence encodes CASSLSGTGNTEAFF.

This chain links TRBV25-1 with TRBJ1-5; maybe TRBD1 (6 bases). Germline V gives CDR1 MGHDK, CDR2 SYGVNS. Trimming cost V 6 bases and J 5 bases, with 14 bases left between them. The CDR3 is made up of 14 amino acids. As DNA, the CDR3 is TGTGCCAGCAGCCAGACAGGATTTTATCAGCCCCAGCATTTT. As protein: CASSQTGFYQPQHF.

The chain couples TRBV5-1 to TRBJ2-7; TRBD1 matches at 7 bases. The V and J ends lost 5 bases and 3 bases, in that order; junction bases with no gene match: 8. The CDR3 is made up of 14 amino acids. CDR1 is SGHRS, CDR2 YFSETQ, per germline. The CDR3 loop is CASRSGQGDYEQYF. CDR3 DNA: TGCGCCAGCAGGTCGGGGCAGGGGGACTACGAGCAGTACTTC.

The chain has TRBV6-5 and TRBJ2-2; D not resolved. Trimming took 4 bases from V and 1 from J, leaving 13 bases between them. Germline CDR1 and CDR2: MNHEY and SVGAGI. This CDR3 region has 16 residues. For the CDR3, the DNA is TGTGCCAGCAGTTTTAGAGCGACCGAGAACACCGGGGAGCTGTTTTTT. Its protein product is CASSFRATENTGELFF.

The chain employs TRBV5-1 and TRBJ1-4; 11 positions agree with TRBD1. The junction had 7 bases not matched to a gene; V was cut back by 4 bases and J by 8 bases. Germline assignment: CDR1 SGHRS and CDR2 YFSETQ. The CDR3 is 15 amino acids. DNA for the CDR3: TGCGCCAGCAGCCCCCGGACAGGGGGCCAGGAAAAACTGTTTTTT. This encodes CASSPRTGGQEKLFF.

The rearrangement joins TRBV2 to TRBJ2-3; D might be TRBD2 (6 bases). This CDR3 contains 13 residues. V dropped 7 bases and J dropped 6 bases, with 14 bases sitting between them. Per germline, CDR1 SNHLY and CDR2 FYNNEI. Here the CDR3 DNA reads TGTGCCAGCACAGAACTAGCTTCTGATACGCAGTATTTT. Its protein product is CASTELASDTQYF.

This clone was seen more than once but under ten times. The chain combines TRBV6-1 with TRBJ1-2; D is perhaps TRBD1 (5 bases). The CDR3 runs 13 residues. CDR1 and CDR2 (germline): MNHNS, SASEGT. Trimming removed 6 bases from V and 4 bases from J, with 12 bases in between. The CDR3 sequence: CASSSAGGYGYTF. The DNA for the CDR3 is TGTGCCAGCAGCTCCGCCGGGGGCTATGGCTACACCTTC.

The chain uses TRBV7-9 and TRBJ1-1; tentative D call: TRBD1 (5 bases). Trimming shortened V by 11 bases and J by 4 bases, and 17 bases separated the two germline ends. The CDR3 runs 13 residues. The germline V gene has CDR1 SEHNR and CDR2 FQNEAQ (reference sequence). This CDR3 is CAARRAQGTEAFF. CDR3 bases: TGTGCCGCTCGGAGGGCCCAGGGCACTGAAGCTTTCTTT.

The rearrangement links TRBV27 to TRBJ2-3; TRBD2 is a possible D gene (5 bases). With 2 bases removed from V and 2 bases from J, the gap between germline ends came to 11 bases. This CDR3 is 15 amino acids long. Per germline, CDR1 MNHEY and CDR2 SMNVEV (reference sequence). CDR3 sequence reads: CASSLVPGYTDTQYF. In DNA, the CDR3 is TGTGCCAGCAGTTTAGTCCCGGGGTACACAGATACGCAGTATTTT.

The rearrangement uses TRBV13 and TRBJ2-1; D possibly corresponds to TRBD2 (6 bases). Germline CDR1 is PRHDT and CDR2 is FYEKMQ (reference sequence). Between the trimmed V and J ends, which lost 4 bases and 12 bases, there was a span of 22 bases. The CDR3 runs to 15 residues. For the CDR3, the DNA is TGTGCCAGCAGCTCGGGACTTACTTTGGGCATTGGGCAGTTCTTC. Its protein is CASSSGLTLGIGQFF. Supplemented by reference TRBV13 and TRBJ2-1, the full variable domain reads AAGVIQSPRHLIKEKRETATLKCYPIPRHDTVYWYQQGPGQDPQFLISFYEKMQSDKGSIPDRFSAQQFSDYHSELNMSSLELGDSALYFCASSSGLTLGIGQFFGPGTRLTVL.

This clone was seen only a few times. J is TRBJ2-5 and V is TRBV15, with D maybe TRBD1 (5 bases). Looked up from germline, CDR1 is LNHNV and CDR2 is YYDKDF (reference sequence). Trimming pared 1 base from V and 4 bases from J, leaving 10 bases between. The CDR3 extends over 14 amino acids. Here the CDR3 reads CATSRGGLRETQYF. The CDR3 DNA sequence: TGTGCCACCAGCAGAGGGGGCTTGAGAGAGACCCAGTACTTC.

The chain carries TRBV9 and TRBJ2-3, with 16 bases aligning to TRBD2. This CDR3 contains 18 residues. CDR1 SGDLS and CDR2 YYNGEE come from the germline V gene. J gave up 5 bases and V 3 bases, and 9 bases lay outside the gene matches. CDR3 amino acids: CASSETGTSGGALDTQYF. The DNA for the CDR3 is TGTGCCAGCAGCGAAACCGGGACTAGCGGGGGGGCCTTAGATACGCAGTATTTT.

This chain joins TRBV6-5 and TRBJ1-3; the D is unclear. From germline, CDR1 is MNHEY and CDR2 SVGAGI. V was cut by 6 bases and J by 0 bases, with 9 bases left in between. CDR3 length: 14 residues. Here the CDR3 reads CASRDKISGNTIYF. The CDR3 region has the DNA TGTGCCAGCAGAGACAAGATCTCTGGAAACACCATATATTTT.

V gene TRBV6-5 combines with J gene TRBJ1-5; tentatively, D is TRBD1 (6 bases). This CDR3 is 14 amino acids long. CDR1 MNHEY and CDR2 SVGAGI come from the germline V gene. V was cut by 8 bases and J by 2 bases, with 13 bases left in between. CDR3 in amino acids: CASAYRAGNQPQHF. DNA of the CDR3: TGTGCCAGCGCCTACAGGGCTGGCAATCAGCCCCAGCATTTT.

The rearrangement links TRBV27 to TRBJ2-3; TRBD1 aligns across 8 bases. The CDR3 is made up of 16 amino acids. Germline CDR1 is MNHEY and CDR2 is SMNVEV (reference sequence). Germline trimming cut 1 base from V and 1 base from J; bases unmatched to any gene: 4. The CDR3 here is CASSLYPGGRTDTQYF. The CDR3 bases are TGTGCCAGCAGTTTATATCCAGGGGGCCGCACAGATACGCAGTATTTT.

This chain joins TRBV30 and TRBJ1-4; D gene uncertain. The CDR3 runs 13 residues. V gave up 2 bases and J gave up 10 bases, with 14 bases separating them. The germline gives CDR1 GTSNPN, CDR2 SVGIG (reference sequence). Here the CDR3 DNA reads TGTGCCTGGAGTCCCACTGCGAACGTAAAACTGTTTTTT. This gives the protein CAWSPTANVKLFF.

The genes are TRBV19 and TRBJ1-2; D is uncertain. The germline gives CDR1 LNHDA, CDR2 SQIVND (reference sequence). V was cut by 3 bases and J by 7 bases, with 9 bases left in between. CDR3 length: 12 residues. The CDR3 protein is CASSMGSPGYTF. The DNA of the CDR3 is TGTGCCAGTAGTATGGGGAGCCCTGGCTACACCTTC.

DNA of the CDR3: TGTGCCAGCAGTGTAACAGGGAACACTGAAGCTTTCTTT. Translated: CASSVTGNTEAFF. V and J are TRBV6-1 and TRBJ1-1; maybe TRBD1 (5 bases). Trimming removed 4 bases from V and 1 base from J, with 7 bases in between. Germline V CDR1 and CDR2: MNHNS, SASEGT. CDR3 length equals 13 residues.

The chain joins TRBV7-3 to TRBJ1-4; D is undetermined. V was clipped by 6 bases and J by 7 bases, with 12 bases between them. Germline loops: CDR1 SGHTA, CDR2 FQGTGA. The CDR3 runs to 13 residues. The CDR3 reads CASRAGGSEKLFF. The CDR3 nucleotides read TGTGCCAGCAGGGCCGGCGGGAGTGAAAAACTGTTTTTT. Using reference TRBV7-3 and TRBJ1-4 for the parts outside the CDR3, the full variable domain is GAGVSQTPSNKVTEKGKYVELRCDPISGHTALYWYRQSLGQGPEFLIYFQGTGAADDSGLPNDRFFAVRPEGSVSTLKIQRTERGDSAVYLCASRAGGSEKLFFGSGTQLSVL.

Here the CDR3 DNA reads TGCGCCAGCAGCGGGGACAGGGGGCAGCACGAGCAGTACTTC. This codes for CASSGDRGQHEQYF. The chain combines TRBV5-1 with TRBJ2-7; TRBD1 matches at 12 bases. V was clipped by 4 bases and J by 5 bases; unmatched bases: 4. Looked up from germline, CDR1 is SGHRS and CDR2 is YFSETQ. This CDR3 is built from 14 residues.

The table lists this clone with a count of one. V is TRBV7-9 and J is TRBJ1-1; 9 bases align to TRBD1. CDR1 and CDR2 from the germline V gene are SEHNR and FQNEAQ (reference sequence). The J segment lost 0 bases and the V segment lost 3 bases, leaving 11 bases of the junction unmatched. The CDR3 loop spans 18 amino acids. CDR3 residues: CASSLGVGTGPMNTEAFF. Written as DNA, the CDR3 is TGTGCCAGCAGCTTGGGTGTCGGGACAGGGCCCATGAACACTGAAGCTTTCTTT.

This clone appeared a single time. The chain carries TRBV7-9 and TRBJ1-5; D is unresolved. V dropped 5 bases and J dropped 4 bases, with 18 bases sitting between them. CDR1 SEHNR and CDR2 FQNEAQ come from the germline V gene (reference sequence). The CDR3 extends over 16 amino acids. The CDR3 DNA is TGTGCCAGCAGCCGATCCCGGGCCGAGGGAAATCAGCCCCAGCATTTT. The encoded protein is CASSRSRAEGNQPQHF.

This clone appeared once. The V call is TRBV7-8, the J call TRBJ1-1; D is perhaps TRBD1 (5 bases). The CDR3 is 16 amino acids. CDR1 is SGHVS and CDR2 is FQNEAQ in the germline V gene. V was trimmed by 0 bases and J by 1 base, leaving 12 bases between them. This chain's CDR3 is CASSLAFQGRNTEAFF. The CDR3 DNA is TGTGCCAGCAGCTTAGCGTTCCAGGGCCGGAACACTGAAGCTTTCTTT.

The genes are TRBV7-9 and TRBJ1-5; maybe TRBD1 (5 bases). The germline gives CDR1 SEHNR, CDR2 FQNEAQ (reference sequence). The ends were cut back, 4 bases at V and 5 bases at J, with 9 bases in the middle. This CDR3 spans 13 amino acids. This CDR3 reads CASSWGRDQPQHF. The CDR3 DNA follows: TGTGCCAGCAGCTGGGGGAGGGATCAGCCCCAGCATTTT.

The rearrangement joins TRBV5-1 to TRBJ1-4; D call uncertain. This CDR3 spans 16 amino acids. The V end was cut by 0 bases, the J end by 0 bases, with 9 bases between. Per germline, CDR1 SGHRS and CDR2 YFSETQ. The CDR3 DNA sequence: TGCGCCAGCAGCTTGGCATCGGGTTCAACTAATGAAAAACTGTTTTTT. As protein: CASSLASGSTNEKLFF.